This record concerns one T cell receptor beta chain sequence. This record comes from a study of control samples from healthy donors and cancer patients. V lost 1 base, J lost 3 bases, and 6 bases lay in between. Germline V gene sequence: CDR1 MNHNS, CDR2 SASEGT. The CDR3 length is 14 residues. Data came from immunoSEQ multiplex PCR; TCRdb stores just in-frame clones and leaves some out. The sample yields 95,000 to 130,000 clones, 80% to 90% seen once. The sample taken for sequencing was PBMCs. The rearrangement uses TRBV6-1 and TRBJ2-2; D remains ambiguous. The sequence was collected from a woman between 45 and 60 years old with colorectal cancer. DNA for the CDR3: TGTGCCAGCAGTGAAGGAGATTACACCGGGGAGCTGTTTTTT. This sequence encodes CASSEGDYTGELFF.